This T cell receptor (beta chain) appears in the sequencing data of a study of metastatic and nonmetastatic thyroid tumors. There are many counts of this clone. Germline V CDR1 and CDR2: DFQATT, SNEGSKA (reference sequence). This CDR3 has 12 amino acids. TCRdb reassembled clones from the PCR reads with MiXCR. The sample yields approximately 35,000 clones, 20% to 25% seen once. Each patient went into thyroid surgery without having received any treatment. The V and J genes are TRBV20-1 and TRBJ2-7; TRBD2 is a possible D gene (5 bases). Material: tumor tissue. The TCR sequence derives from a male donor with papillary thyroid cancer or a benign thyroid nodule (not recorded which). Some clones in this sample may be carry-over from other donors' samples. Here the CDR3 DNA reads TGCACCACGAGAGCGACTAACTACGAGCAGTACTTC. Translating gives CTTRATNYEQYF.